The rows below give T cell receptor beta chains drawn from one sample of a study of T-cell reconstitution after alpha-beta-depleted transplantation in children. TCRdb used MiXCR to reprocess the PCR reads, holding one entry per CDR3 protein. The table lists roughly 400,000 distinct CDR3 sequences, about 20% of them singletons. Material: PBMCs from the stem cell graft donor, obtained from the stem cell graft. The receptors derive from a human donor who donated a stem cell graft to a child with acute myeloid leukemia. CDR3s include the opening cysteine and the closing phenylalanine or tryptophan. A D gene is named only where the DNA matches it firmly. The size of a clone is reported for some rows only, either as once, few or many, or as a class for expanded clones.

TRBV7-2,TRBJ1-1,-,-,TGTGCCAGCAGCTTACGGGGGACGGCGAACACTGAAGCTTTCTTT,CASSLRGTANTEAFF
TRBV7-2,TRBJ1-2,-,few,TGTGCCAGCAGCTTAGGGACGGACTATGGCTACACCTTC,CASSLGTDYGYTF
TRBV12-3/TRBV12-4,TRBJ1-3,-,-,TGTGCCAGCAGTTTCGGGGACACCTCTGGAAACACCATATATTTT,CASSFGDTSGNTIYF
TRBV20-1,TRBJ1-1,-,many,TGCAGTGCTAGAGATTGGGTCGAACAGGCGAACACTGAAGCTTTCTTT,CSARDWVEQANTEAFF
TRBV12-3/TRBV12-4,TRBJ2-1,-,-,TGTGCCAGCAGTTTTACCCCGCTGGCCGGAAACAATGAGCAGTTCTTC,CASSFTPLAGNNEQFF
TRBV7-2,TRBJ2-5,-,-,TGTGCCAGCAGCAGGTACCAAGAGACCCAGTACTTC,CASSRYQETQYF
TRBV29-1,TRBJ1-5,-,many,TGCAGCGTTGAAGTGCTGATCGGTCAGCCCCAGCATTTT,CSVEVLIGQPQHF
TRBV28,TRBJ2-2,-,-,TGTGCCAGCAGTTTTTGGGTTACAGAAGCGGGGGAGCTGTTTTTT,CASSFWVTEAGELFF
TRBV29-1,TRBJ2-7,TRBD2,few,TGCAGCGTTGTGGGACTAGCGGGAGTTGGGACTAGATACGAGCAGTACTTC,CSVVGLAGVGTRYEQYF
TRBV25-1,TRBJ1-1,-,many,TGTGCCAGCAGTGGAGGGTGGAAAGGGGCGGACACTGAAGCTTTCTTT,CASSGGWKGADTEAFF
TRBV5-1,TRBJ2-7,TRBD1,few,TGCGCCAGCAGCTTGGACAGACAGGGGACAGGGCGGCACGAGCAGTACTTC,CASSLDRQGTGRHEQYF
TRBV7-9,TRBJ2-1,TRBD1,-,TGTGCCAGCAGCTCGACAGGGCCCAATGAGCAGTTCTTC,CASSSTGPNEQFF
TRBV14,TRBJ2-1,-,-,TGTGCCAGCAGCCCCTCCATAGATTACAATGAGCAGTTCTTC,CASSPSIDYNEQFF
TRBV29-1,TRBJ2-1,-,-,TGCAGCGCGTCAAAGGGTTCTGGGGAGCAGTTCTTC,CSASKGSGEQFF
TRBV6-1,TRBJ2-6,-,-,TGTGCCAGCAGCAAACGGGTGGCTGGGGCCAACGTCCTGACTTTC,CASSKRVAGANVLTF
TRBV10-2,TRBJ2-5,-,-,TGCGCCAGCACGCGGGGTGGGGAGACCCAGTACTTC,CASTRGGETQYF
TRBV29-1,TRBJ2-4,-,-,TGCAGCGTTGAAGGACTAGCCAAAAACATTCAGTACTTC,CSVEGLAKNIQYF
TRBV2,TRBJ2-1,-,-,TGTGCCAGCAGTGGGGTGGGAGACTACTACAATGAGCAGTTCTTC,CASSGVGDYYNEQFF
TRBV28,TRBJ1-2,-,few,TGTGCCAGCAGTTTGAGTCAGGGGAAGATCGGGGGCTACACCTTC,CASSLSQGKIGGYTF
TRBV28,TRBJ2-1,-,-,TGTGCCAGCAGTCCTCGCCCGGGCAGGACCTACAATGAGCAGTTCTTC,CASSPRPGRTYNEQFF
TRBV7-9,TRBJ2-5,TRBD2,-,TGTGCCAGCAGCGCCCAGCGGGAGGGGTACCAAGAGACCCAGTACTTC,CASSAQREGYQETQYF
TRBV29-1,TRBJ2-3,TRBD1,few,TGCAGCGTTGAAGATGGGACAGGGATTTCCCCAGATACGCAGTATTTT,CSVEDGTGISPDTQYF
TRBV12-3/TRBV12-4,TRBJ2-7,-,-,TGTGCCAGCAGTTTTGTATCGGGGGCCTACGAGCAGTACTTC,CASSFVSGAYEQYF
TRBV12-3/TRBV12-4,TRBJ2-3,-,-,TGTGCCAGCAGTGGAAGGGACACACCCACAGATACGCAGTATTTT,CASSGRDTPTDTQYF
TRBV10-2,TRBJ1-1,-,-,TGCGCCAGCAGTACGAGTGGGGCGGACACTGAAGCTTTCTTT,CASSTSGADTEAFF
TRBV20-1,TRBJ2-7,TRBD2,-,TGCAGTGCAAGGATAGCGGGCGGGAGGGGAGAGCAGTACTTC,CSARIAGGRGEQYF
TRBV12-3/TRBV12-4,TRBJ2-3,TRBD2,-,TGTGCCAGCAGTTTACGTCTCTTCGGCGGGAGAGGTGCAGATACGCAGTATTTT,CASSLRLFGGRGADTQYF
TRBV28,TRBJ2-7,TRBD2,-,TGTGCCAGCAGTCCCAGGACTAGCGGGAGGATAGGGGAGCAGTACTTC,CASSPRTSGRIGEQYF
TRBV11-2,TRBJ2-5,-,many,TGTGCCAGCAGCTCAGCAGAGACCCAGTACTTC,CASSSAETQYF
TRBV7-9,TRBJ2-3,-,-,TGTGCCAGCAGCCCATACACAGGGTTTGCAGATACGCAGTATTTT,CASSPYTGFADTQYF
TRBV7-2,TRBJ2-3,TRBD1,-,TGTGCCAGCAGCTCGCTTCAGGGGGTGTGGTCTACGGATACGCAGTATTTT,CASSSLQGVWSTDTQYF
TRBV15,TRBJ2-3,TRBD1,-,TGTGCCACCAGCAGGGCTACAGGGGGTACCACAGATACGCAGTATTTT,CATSRATGGTTDTQYF
TRBV20-1,TRBJ2-3,TRBD2,-,TGCAGTGCTCTGGGACGGGCGGGACTAGCGGCTAGCACAGATACGCAGTATTTT,CSALGRAGLAASTDTQYF
TRBV28,TRBJ2-5,-,many,TGTGCCAGCAGTTTGCCTGGGGGTGAGACCCAGTACTTC,CASSLPGGETQYF
TRBV9,TRBJ2-7,-,once,TGTGCCAGCAGCTCCGGGCACCAAAACTACGAGCAGTACTTC,CASSSGHQNYEQYF
TRBV7-2,TRBJ1-5,TRBD1,few,TGTGCCAGCAGCTCCCGACAGGGACGAGATCAGCCCCAGCATTTT,CASSSRQGRDQPQHF
TRBV24-1,TRBJ2-4,TRBD1,-,TGTGCCACCAGTGACGACAGGGAAGAAAACATTCAGTACTTC,CATSDDREENIQYF
TRBV12-3/TRBV12-4,TRBJ1-5,-,many,TGTGCCAGCAGTTTCGGGAGACGGTATAGCAATCAGCCCCAGCATTTT,CASSFGRRYSNQPQHF
TRBV29-1,TRBJ2-3,TRBD2,many,TGCAGCGTTGTCGAGACGGGAGGGCCGACAGATACGCAGTATTTT,CSVVETGGPTDTQYF